The TCR beta chain described here comes from a study of T cells expressing NK-cell markers. At the level of the study: The study drew TCR beta repertoires from sorted CD3+CD56+NKG2C+, CD3+CD56+NKG2C- and CD3+CD56-NKG2C+ T cells.

Points on this clonotype: The antigen remains unidentified.

cDNA encoding TCR beta was synthesized via 5'RACE template switching incorporating UMIs. TCRdb reprocessed the 5' RACE reads; each CDR3 protein has one entry and no DNA is given. This sample contains some 410,000 distinct CDR3 sequences. Findings and limits, study-wide: Unclear, still, was the HCMV specificity of the expanded NKG2C+ T cell clones. A range of about 1.0-8% of CD8+ T cells consisted of dominant NKG2C+ clonotypes in 5 to 7 donors.

This CDR3 region has 16 residues. CDR1 is MNHNS, CDR2 SASEGT, per germline. This clonotype was sampled from a woman between 18 and 69 years old in good health. The genes are TRBV6-1 and TRBJ1-5; checking the TCRdb D call of TRBD1 is not possible without DNA. The sample consisted of blood T cells: a sorted CD56 or NKG2C T cell subset, CD4+ or CD8+ T cells, or bulk PBMC T cells (not recorded which). Here the CDR3 reads CASSGGQRGGNQPQHF.